This T cell receptor (beta chain) was documented in a study of blood T cell repertoires in COVID-19. Participants spanned ages about 18 to 100 years and resided in about two dozen US areas. Resolution of symptoms, clearance, or two negative PCRs was present in recovered Cohort 3 donors. Measured with immunoSEQ multiplex PCR; TCRdb has only the in-frame clones, and not every one. The data contain 300,000 to 450,000 clones, more than 75% of them singletons. Specimen: PBMCs or T cells enriched from blood (not recorded which). The sequence was obtained from a man aged 30 to 39 who had recovered from COVID-19.

The CDR3 DNA reads as TGCGCCAGCAGCCCGGATGGCGGGGACTACGAGCAGTACTTC. Residues: CASSPDGGDYEQYF. V usage is TRBV5-1 and J usage is TRBJ2-7; tentatively, D is TRBD2 (6 bases). CDR1 is SGHRS and CDR2 is YFSETQ in the germline V gene. The V end was cut by 4 bases, the J end by 3 bases, with 14 bases between. The CDR3 contains 14 residues.